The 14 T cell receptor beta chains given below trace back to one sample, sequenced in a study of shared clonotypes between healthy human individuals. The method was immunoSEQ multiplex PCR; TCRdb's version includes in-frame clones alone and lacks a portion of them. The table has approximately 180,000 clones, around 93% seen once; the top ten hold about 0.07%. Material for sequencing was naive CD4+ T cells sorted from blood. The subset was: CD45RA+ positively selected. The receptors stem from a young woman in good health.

CDR3 coding DNA: TGTGCCACCCGGGGCGGTTTAGCAGGCTCAGATACGCAGTATTTT. This encodes CATRGGLAGSDTQYF. V usage is TRBV10-3 and J usage is TRBJ2-3; D may match TRBD1 or TRBD2 (5 bases each). This CDR3 is 15 amino acids long. CDR1 ENHRY and CDR2 SYGVKD come from the germline V gene. V lost 10 bases and J lost 4, with 21 bases in between.

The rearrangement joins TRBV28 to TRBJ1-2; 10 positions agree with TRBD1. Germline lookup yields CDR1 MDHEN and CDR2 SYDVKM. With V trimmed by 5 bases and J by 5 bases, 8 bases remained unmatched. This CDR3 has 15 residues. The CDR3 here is CASSSSGTGEYGYTF. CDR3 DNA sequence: TGTGCCAGCAGTAGCTCCGGGACAGGGGAATATGGCTACACCTTC.

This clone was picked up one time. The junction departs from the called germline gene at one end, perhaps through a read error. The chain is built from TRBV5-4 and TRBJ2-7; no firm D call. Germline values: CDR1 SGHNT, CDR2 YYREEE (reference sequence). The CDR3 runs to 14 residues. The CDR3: CASSQPRNSYEQYF. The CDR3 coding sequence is TGCGCCAGCAGCCAACCGCGGAACTCCTACGAGCAGTACTTC.

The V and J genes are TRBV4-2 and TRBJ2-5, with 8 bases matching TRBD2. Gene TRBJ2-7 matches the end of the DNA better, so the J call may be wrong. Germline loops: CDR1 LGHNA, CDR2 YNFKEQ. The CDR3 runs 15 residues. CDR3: CASSQGNSGTYEQYF. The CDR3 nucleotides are TGTGCCAGCAGCCAAGGCAATAGCGGGACCTACGAGCAGTACTTC.

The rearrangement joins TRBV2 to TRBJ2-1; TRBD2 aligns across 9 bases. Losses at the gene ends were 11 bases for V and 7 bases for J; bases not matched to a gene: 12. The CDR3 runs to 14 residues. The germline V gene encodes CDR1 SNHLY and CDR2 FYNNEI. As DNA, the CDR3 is TGTGCCGGGTATCTAAGGACTAGCGAGAATGAGCAGTTCTTC. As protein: CAGYLRTSENEQFF.

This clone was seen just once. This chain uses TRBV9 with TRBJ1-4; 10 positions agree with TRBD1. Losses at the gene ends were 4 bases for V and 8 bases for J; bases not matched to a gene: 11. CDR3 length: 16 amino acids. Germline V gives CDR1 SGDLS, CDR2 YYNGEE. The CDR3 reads CASSPRGQGVGEKLFF. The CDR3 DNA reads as TGTGCCAGCAGCCCCAGAGGACAGGGGGTAGGGGAAAAACTGTTTTTT. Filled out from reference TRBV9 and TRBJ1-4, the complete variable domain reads DSGVTQTPKHLITATGQRVTLRCSPRSGDLSVYWYQQSLDQGLQFLIQYYNGEERAKGNILERFSAQQFPDLHSELNLSSLELGDSALYFCASSPRGQGVGEKLFFGSGTQLSVL.

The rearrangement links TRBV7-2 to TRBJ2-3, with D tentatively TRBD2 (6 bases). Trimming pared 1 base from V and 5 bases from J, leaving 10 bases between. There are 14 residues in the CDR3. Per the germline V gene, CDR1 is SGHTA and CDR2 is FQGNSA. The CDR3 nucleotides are TGTGCCAGCAGCTTAGAACGGCGGGGAGATACGCAGTATTTT. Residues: CASSLERRGDTQYF. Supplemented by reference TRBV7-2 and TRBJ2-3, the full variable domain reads GAGVSQSPSNKVTEKGKDVELRCDPISGHTALYWYRQSLGQGLEFLIYFQGNSAPDKSGLPSDRFSAERTGGSVSTLTIQRTQQEDSAVYLCASSLERRGDTQYFGPGTRLTVL.

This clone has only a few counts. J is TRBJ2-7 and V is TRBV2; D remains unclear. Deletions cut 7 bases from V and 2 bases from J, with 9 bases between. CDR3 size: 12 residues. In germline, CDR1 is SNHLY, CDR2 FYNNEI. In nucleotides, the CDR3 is TGTGCCAGCAAGGACGACGCCTACGAGCAGTACTTC. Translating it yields CASKDDAYEQYF.

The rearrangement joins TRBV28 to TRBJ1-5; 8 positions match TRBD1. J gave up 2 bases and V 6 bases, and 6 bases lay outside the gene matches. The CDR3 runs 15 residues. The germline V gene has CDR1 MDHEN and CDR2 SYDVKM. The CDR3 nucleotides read TGTGCCAGCAGAATAACAGGGGGTGGCAATCAGCCCCAGCATTTT. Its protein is CASRITGGGNQPQHF.

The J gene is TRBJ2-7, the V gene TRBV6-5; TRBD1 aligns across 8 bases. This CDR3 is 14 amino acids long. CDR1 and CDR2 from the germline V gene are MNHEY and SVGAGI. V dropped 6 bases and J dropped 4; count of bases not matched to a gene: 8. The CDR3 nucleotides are TGTGCCAGCAGCGATCAGGGACAGGCATACGAGCAGTACTTC. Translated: CASSDQGQAYEQYF.

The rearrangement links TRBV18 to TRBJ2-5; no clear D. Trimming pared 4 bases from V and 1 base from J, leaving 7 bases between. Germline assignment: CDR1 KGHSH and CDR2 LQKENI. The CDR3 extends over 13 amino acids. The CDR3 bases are TGTGCCAGCTCACTCGTACTCCAAGAGACCCAGTACTTC. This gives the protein CASSLVLQETQYF.

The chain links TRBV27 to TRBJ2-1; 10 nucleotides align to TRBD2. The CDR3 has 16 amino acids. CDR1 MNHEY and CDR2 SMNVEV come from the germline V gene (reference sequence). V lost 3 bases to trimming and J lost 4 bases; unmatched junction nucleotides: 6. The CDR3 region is CASSFRLAGGYNEQFF. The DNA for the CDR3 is TGTGCCAGCAGTTTCCGACTAGCGGGCGGGTACAATGAGCAGTTCTTC.

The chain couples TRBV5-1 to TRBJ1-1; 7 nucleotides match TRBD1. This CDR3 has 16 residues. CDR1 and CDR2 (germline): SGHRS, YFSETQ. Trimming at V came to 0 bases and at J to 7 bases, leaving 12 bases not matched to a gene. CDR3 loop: CASSLGYRDSILEAFF. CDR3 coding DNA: TGCGCCAGCAGCTTGGGCTACCGGGACAGTATACTTGAAGCTTTCTTT.

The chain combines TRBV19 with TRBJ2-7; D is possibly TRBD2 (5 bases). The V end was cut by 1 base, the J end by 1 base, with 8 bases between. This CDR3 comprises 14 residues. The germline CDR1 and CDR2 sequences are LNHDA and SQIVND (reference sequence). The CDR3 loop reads CASSIGTLSYEQYF. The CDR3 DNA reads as TGTGCCAGTAGTATAGGGACTTTGTCCTACGAGCAGTACTTC.